Below are 25 T cell receptor beta chains sequenced from a single sample in a study of memory CD4+ T cells and cytomegalovirus serostatus. Assay used: immunoSEQ multiplex PCR; TCRdb lists only in-frame clones, some missing. The sample lists over 40,000 clones; roughly 80% were seen once. Single viable CD3+CD4+CD8-CD45RO+ cells were sorted as the memory CD4+ T cells. The sample consisted of memory CD4+ T cells from blood. The source of these receptors is an adult in good health and CMV-seropositive.

J is TRBJ2-3 and V is TRBV21-1. TRBV21-1 corresponds to a pseudogene. This CDR3 is built from 17 residues. CDR3 DNA sequence: TGTGCCAGCAGCTCTAAATGGGCTCGGGCCATCACAGATACGCAGTATTTT. Residues: CASSSKWARAITDTQYF.

The gene calls are TRBV19 and TRBJ2-1, with D tentatively TRBD1 (5 bases). V shed 2 bases and J shed 5 bases, with 10 bases lying between them. From germline, CDR1 is LNHDA and CDR2 SQIVND (reference sequence). This CDR3 spans 14 amino acids. DNA for the CDR3: TGTGCCAGTAGTATATCGACAGATAACAATGAGCAGTTCTTC. Protein sequence: CASSISTDNNEQFF.

The chain joins TRBV4-2 to TRBJ1-1; the D gene is possibly TRBD1 (6 bases). The germline V gene has CDR1 LGHNA and CDR2 YNFKEQ. V was pared by 1 base and J by 3 bases, with 12 bases between. The CDR3 loop spans 15 amino acids. The CDR3 loop reads CASSQGEGEDTEAFF. The CDR3 DNA reads as TGTGCCAGCAGCCAAGGCGAGGGGGAGGACACTGAAGCTTTCTTT.

This clone qualifies as medium-sized. The chain uses TRBV2 and TRBJ1-1; the match to TRBD1 covers 7 bases. This CDR3 comprises 12 residues. Germline-derived CDR1 and CDR2 are SNHLY and FYNNEI. Losses at the gene ends were 7 bases for V and 6 bases for J; bases not matched to a gene: 5. The CDR3 loop is CASTTGMAEAFF. CDR3 DNA sequence: TGTGCCAGCACGACAGGGATGGCTGAAGCTTTCTTT.

This clone was detected only once. This chain uses TRBV28 with TRBJ1-5; a weak D match, TRBD1 (6 bases). CDR1 and CDR2 from the germline V gene are MDHEN and SYDVKM. This CDR3 contains 14 residues. V was cut by 4 bases and J by 9 bases, with 16 bases left in between. For the CDR3, the DNA is TGTGCCAGCAGTTACCAACAGGGACGAGGGCCCCAGCATTTT. Translating it yields CASSYQQGRGPQHF.

This clone is a singleton in its sample. An end of the junction does not agree with germline; a read error may underlie this. The chain has TRBV7-7 and TRBJ2-2, with D possibly TRBD2 on 7 matching bases. From germline, CDR1 is SSHAT and CDR2 FNYEAQ (reference sequence). The CDR3 has 15 amino acids. In DNA form, the CDR3 reads TGTGCTAGCAGCTTAGGGGGGGCGCGGAACGGGGAGCTGTTTTTT. Translated, it gives CASSLGGARNGELFF.

There are a few counts of this clone. In the same sample, other DNA sequences code for this CDR3. The rearrangement uses TRBV29-1 and TRBJ1-2, with D maybe TRBD1 (5 bases). V lost 1 base to trimming and J lost 2 bases, with 5 bases between them. Germline-derived CDR1 and CDR2 are SQVTM and ANQGSEA. There are 12 residues in the CDR3. The CDR3 nucleotides are TGCAGCGTTGAAGGGGACAACTATGGCTACACCTTC. Translation gives CSVEGDNYGYTF.

This clone was observed a handful of times. The chain has TRBV6-6 and TRBJ1-5; no firm D call. The CDR3 totals 11 residues. V was trimmed by 8 bases and J by 11 bases, leaving 13 bases between them. The germline V gene encodes CDR1 MNHNY and CDR2 SVGAGI (reference sequence). The CDR3 coding sequence is TGTGCCAGCCGGGTGGGGTCAACCCAGCATTTT. This codes for CASRVGSTQHF.

The chain joins TRBV28 to TRBJ2-1; TRBD2 matches 8 bases. Germline V CDR1 and CDR2: MDHEN, SYDVKM. The J segment lost 9 bases and the V segment lost 6 bases, leaving 10 bases of the junction unmatched. The CDR3 consists of 14 residues. The CDR3, as DNA: TGTGCCAGCAGCGTCGGGGGGGCCAGGGGTGAGCAGTTCTTC. This codes for CASSVGGARGEQFF. Full variable domain (remainder filled in from reference TRBV28 and TRBJ2-1): DVKVTQSSRYLVKRTGEKVFLECVQDMDHENMFWYRQDPGLGLRLIYFSYDVKMKEKGDIPEGYSVSREKKERFSLILESASTNQTSMYLCASSVGGARGEQFFGPGTRLTVL.

V usage is TRBV6-1 and J usage is TRBJ2-7; D unclear. V lost 8 bases to trimming and J lost 0 bases, with 11 bases between them. In germline, CDR1 is MNHNS, CDR2 SASEGT. The CDR3 is 13 residues long. The CDR3 is CASGSDGSYEQYF. The CDR3 nucleotides are TGTGCCAGCGGTTCAGACGGCTCCTACGAGCAGTACTTC.

This clone has a single count. The rearrangement links TRBV19 to TRBJ1-6, with D possibly TRBD1 on 6 matching bases. Per germline, CDR1 LNHDA and CDR2 SQIVND (reference sequence). CDR3 length: 14 residues. V was shortened by 9 bases and J by 0 bases, with 9 bases between the two germline ends. The CDR3 bases are TGTGCCAGCACAGGGAGCTCCTATAATTCACCCCTCCACTTT. Its translation: CASTGSSYNSPLHF.

The sample holds one count of this clone. The chain combines TRBV6-1 with TRBJ2-7; possibly TRBD1 or TRBD2 for D (5 bases each). CDR1 and CDR2 from the germline V gene are MNHNS and SASEGT. V lost 6 bases and J 7 bases, leaving 16 bases between the germline ends. The CDR3 sequence is 13 residues long. The CDR3 region is CASRYSQWGEQYF. The CDR3 DNA follows: TGTGCCAGCAGATACAGTCAGTGGGGGGAGCAGTACTTC.

The chain recombines TRBV5-6 with TRBJ2-5; 7 bases are a match to TRBD1. With V trimmed by 3 bases and J by 3 bases, 8 bases remained unmatched. This CDR3 spans 15 amino acids. CDR1 and CDR2 (germline): SGHDT, YYEEEE. In DNA, the CDR3 is TGTGCCAGCAGCTGGGGCATCGGGACAGAAGAGACCCAGTACTTC. It specifies CASSWGIGTEETQYF.

J is TRBJ2-5 and V is TRBV7-9; a possible D gene is TRBD2 (6 bases). CDR3 length: 14 residues. CDR1 and CDR2 (germline): SEHNR, FQNEAQ (reference sequence). V was trimmed by 6 bases and J by 3 bases, leaving 14 bases between them. In DNA, the CDR3 is TGTGCCAGCAGGCCATTAGCGGAGGAAGAGACCCAGTACTTC. It is translated as CASRPLAEEETQYF.

This sequence joins TRBV7-2 and TRBJ1-6; no clear D. V dropped 5 bases and J dropped 6 bases, with 17 bases sitting between them. The CDR3 is made up of 16 amino acids. Germline assignment: CDR1 SGHTA and CDR2 FQGNSA. CDR3 amino acids: CASSHPDPWSNSPLHF. CDR3 in DNA: TGTGCCAGCAGCCACCCGGACCCCTGGAGTAATTCACCCCTCCACTTT.

The rearrangement joins TRBV5-1 to TRBJ2-5; D may be TRBD1 or TRBD2 (5 bases each). From germline, CDR1 is SGHRS and CDR2 YFSETQ. Trimming pared 5 bases from V and 2 bases from J, leaving 13 bases between. The CDR3 spans 14 residues. In DNA form, the CDR3 reads TGCGCCAGCAGGGGGGACGGAGAACAAGAGACCCAGTACTTC. It specifies CASRGDGEQETQYF.

This chain connects TRBV6-5 to TRBJ1-3; D uncertain. The CDR3 has 14 amino acids. V lost 1 base and J lost 7, with 11 bases in between. CDR1 and CDR2 (germline): MNHEY, SVGAGI. The DNA of the CDR3 is TGTGCCAGCAGTTACTATGGGGTACGGAACACCATATATTTT. It translates to CASSYYGVRNTIYF.

The V and J genes are TRBV2 and TRBJ2-5, with TRBD2 identical over 13 bases. The germline gives CDR1 SNHLY, CDR2 FYNNEI. V lost 6 bases, J lost 6 bases, and 7 bases stayed unmatched. The CDR3 loop spans 15 amino acids. CDR3 coding DNA: TGTGCCAGCAGGGAGACTAGCGGGGGGAGGAAGACCCAGTACTTC. Residues: CASRETSGGRKTQYF. The full variable domain, in which reference TRBV2 and TRBJ2-5 provide the parts outside the CDR3, is EPEVTQTPSHQVTQMGQEVILRCVPISNHLYFYWYRQILGQKVEFLVSFYNNEISEKSEIFDDQFSVERPDGSNFTLKIRSTKLEDSAMYFCASRETSGGRKTQYFGPGTRLLVL.

The genes are TRBV5-8 and TRBJ1-1; possible D gene TRBD1, 6 bases. Germline V gives CDR1 SGHTS, CDR2 YDEGEE. CDR3 size: 13 residues. CDR3 amino acids: CGGQGRSVTEAFF. For the CDR3, the DNA is TGTGGGGGGCAGGGTAGAAGTGTCACTGAAGCTTTCTTT.

This clone was seen only once. The chain is built from TRBV23-1 and TRBJ2-1; 9 nucleotides agree with TRBD2. TRBV23-1 is assigned to the ORF class and has an uncertain function. The CDR3 runs 12 residues. CDR3: CGTSEWVDEQFF. The CDR3 DNA sequence: TGCGGGACTAGCGAATGGGTGGATGAGCAGTTCTTC.

The chain is built from TRBV5-4 and TRBJ2-1; 9 nucleotides align to TRBD1. V shed 5 bases, J shed 6 bases, and the junction held 12 bases outside the gene matches. The length of the CDR3 is 16 residues. The V gene's germline CDR1 is SGHNT and CDR2 YYREEE (reference sequence). CDR3 amino acids: CASSMIWTGVANEQFF. CDR3 nucleotides: TGTGCCAGCAGTATGATATGGACAGGGGTGGCCAATGAGCAGTTCTTC. The variable domain in full, with the rest retrieved from reference TRBV5-4 and TRBJ2-1, is ETGVTQSPTHLIKTRGQQVTLRCSSQSGHNTVSWYQQALGQGPQFIFQYYREEENGRGNFPPRFSGLQFPNYSSELNVNALELDDSALYLCASSMIWTGVANEQFFGPGTRLTVL.

The chain is built from TRBV18 and TRBJ2-7; TRBD1 agrees at 8 bases. The CDR3 spans 14 residues. From germline, CDR1 is KGHSH and CDR2 LQKENI. Losses at the gene ends were 2 bases for V and 7 bases for J; bases not matched to a gene: 7. CDR3 nucleotides: TGTGCCAGCTCACCAAGGACAGGGTCGGAGGAGCAGTACTTC. It is translated as CASSPRTGSEEQYF.

The V and J genes are TRBV7-9 and TRBJ2-1; maybe TRBD1 (6 bases). The CDR3 spans 13 residues. The V end lost 6 bases, the J end lost 6 bases, and 12 bases lay between the germline ends. CDR1 and CDR2 from the germline V gene are SEHNR and FQNEAQ (reference sequence). The CDR3 DNA sequence: TGTGCCAGCAGTAGGGACAAGGCCAATGAGCAGTTCTTC. Its translation is CASSRDKANEQFF.

In its sample, this clone was seen a few times. V is TRBV28 and J is TRBJ1-6; 7 positions match TRBD1. J lost 5 bases, V lost 5 bases, and 12 bases had no gene match. Germline V gene data show CDR1 as MDHEN and CDR2 as SYDVKM. CDR3 length: 17 amino acids. The CDR3 DNA sequence: TGTGCCAGCAGTCCACGTGACAGGGTCGGGGATAATTCACCCCTCCACTTT. It codes for CASSPRDRVGDNSPLHF.

This sequence joins TRBV11-3 and TRBJ2-5, with D perhaps TRBD1 (7 bases). The CDR3 has 16 amino acids. In germline, CDR1 is SGHNT, CDR2 YENEEA. The V gene lost 4 bases and the J gene lost 4 bases, with 19 bases spanning the gap. For the CDR3, the DNA is TGTGCCAGCAGCTCACGCCGAGGACAGGAGGGAGAGACCCAGTACTTC. It is translated as CASSSRRGQEGETQYF. Variable domain in full (rest from reference TRBV11-3 and TRBJ2-5): EAGVVQSPRYKIIEKKQPVAFWCNPISGHNTLYWYLQNLGQGPELLIRYENEEAVDDSQLPKDRFSAERLKGVDSTLKIQPAELGDSAVYLCASSSRRGQEGETQYFGPGTRLLVL.